The TCR beta chain described here comes from a study of CD4 T cells in relation to SARS-CoV-2 and coronaviruses. The table came from immunoSEQ multiplex PCR; TCRdb's copy has only in-frame clones and leaves some out. The sample gives about 18,000 clones, 70% to 85% of which show up once; around 20% is in the top ten. CD4+ T cells from unexposed donors were obtained before the COVID-19 pandemic (2011-2018). The cells were cultured for around ten days before CD4+ T cells were isolated. Germline CDR1 reads LNHDA; CDR2 reads SQIVND (reference sequence). CDR3 length equals 14 residues. V was clipped by 4 bases and J by 3 bases; unmatched bases: 4. Concerning this clone: The antigen remains unidentified.

The receptor was derived from a human donor in good health. Sequenced: CD4+ T cells from PBMCs, cultured in vitro. The chain couples TRBV19 to TRBJ2-3, with 7 bases matching TRBD1. The CDR3 nucleotides are TGTGCCAGTAGTAAAGCGGACAGGACAGATACGCAGTATTTT. Amino acids: CASSKADRTDTQYF.